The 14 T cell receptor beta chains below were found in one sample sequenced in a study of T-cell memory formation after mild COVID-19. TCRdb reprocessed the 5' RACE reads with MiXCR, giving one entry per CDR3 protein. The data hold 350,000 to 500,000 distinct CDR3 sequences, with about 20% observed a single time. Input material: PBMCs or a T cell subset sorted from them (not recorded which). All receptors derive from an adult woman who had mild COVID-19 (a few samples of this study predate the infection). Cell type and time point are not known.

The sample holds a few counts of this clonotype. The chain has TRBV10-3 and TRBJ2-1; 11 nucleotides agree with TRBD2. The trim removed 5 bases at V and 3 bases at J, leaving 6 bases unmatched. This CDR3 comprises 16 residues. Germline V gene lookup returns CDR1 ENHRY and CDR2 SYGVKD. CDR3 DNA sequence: TGTGCCATCAGTTCCACAACTAGCGGGAGCTACAATGAGCAGTTCTTC. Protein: CAISSTTSGSYNEQFF.

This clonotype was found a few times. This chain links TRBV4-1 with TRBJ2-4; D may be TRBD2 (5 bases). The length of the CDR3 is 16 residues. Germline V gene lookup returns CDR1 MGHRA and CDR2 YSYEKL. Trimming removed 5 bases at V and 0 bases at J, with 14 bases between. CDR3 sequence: CASSGWGVLAKNIQYF. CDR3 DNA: TGCGCCAGCAGCGGCTGGGGAGTTCTAGCCAAAAACATTCAGTACTTC.

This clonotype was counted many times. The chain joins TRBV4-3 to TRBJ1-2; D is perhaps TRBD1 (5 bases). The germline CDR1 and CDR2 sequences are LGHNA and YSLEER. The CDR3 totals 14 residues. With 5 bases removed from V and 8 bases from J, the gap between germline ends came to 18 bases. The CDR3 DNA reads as TGCGCCAGCAGCACCCTAAGGGGAGTGGGGGGCTACACCTTC. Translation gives CASSTLRGVGGYTF.

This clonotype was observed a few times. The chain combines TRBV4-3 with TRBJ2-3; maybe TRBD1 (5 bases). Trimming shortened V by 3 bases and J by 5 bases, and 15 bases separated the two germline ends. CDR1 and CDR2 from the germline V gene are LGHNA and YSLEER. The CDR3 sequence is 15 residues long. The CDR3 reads CASSHMGPDGDTQYF. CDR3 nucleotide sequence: TGCGCCAGCAGCCACATGGGGCCAGATGGAGATACGCAGTATTTT.

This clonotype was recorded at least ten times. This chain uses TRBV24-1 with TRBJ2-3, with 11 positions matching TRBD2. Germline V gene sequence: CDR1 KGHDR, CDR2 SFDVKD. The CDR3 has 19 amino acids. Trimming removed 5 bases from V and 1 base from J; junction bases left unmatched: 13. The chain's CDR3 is CATSGTGTSGPVRTDTQYF. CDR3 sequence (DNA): TGTGCCACCAGTGGTACCGGGACTAGCGGCCCCGTGCGCACAGATACGCAGTATTTT.

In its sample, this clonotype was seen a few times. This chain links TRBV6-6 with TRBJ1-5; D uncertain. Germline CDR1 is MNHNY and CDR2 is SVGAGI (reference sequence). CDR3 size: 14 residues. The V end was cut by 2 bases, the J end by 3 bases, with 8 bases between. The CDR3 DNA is TGTGCCAGCAGTTACGTGGAGACCAATCAGCCCCAGCATTTT. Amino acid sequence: CASSYVETNQPQHF.

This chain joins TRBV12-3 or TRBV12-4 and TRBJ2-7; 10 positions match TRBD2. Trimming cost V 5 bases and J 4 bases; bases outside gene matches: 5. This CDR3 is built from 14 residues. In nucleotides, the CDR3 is TGTGCCAGCAGTACGGGACTAGCGATATACGAGCAGTACTTC. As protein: CASSTGLAIYEQYF.

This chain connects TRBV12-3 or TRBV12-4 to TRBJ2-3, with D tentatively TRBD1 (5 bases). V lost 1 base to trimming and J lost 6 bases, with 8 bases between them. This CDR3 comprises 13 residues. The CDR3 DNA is TGTGCCAGCAGTTTAGGGGGCTATGATACGCAGTATTTT. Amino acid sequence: CASSLGGYDTQYF.

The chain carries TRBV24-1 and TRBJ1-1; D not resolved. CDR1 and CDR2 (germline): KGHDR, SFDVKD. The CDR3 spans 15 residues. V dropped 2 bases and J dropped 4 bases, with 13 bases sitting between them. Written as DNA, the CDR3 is TGTGCCACCAGTGATTCAATTTGGGCGGGCACTGAAGCTTTCTTT. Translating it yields CATSDSIWAGTEAFF.

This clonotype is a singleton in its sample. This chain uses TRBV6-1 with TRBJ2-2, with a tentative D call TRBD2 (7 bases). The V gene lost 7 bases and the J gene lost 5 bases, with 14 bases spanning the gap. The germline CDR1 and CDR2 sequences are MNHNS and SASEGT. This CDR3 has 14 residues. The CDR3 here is CASNGGGLTGELFF. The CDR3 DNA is TGTGCCAGCAACGGCGGGGGCTTAACCGGGGAGCTGTTTTTT.

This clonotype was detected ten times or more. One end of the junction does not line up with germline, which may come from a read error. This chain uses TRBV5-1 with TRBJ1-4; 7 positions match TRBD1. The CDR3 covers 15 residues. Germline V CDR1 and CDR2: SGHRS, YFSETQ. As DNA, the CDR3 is TGCGCCAGCAGCTTATGCCGGACGCTTCGGACAGGTGACCTCTTT. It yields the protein CASSLCRTLRTGDLF.

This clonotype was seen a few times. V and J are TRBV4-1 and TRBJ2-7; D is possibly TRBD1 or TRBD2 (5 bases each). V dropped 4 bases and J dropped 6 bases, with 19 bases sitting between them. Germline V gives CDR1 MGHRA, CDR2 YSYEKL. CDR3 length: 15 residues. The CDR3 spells CASSPPVGTYGEQYF. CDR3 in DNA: TGCGCCAGCAGCCCTCCGGTAGGGACCTATGGCGAGCAGTACTTC.

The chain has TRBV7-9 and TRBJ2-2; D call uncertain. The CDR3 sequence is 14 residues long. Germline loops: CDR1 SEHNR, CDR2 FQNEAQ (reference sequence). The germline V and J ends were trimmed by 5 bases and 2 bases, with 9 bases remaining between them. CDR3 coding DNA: TGTGCCAGCAGCCCTATCAGAAACACCGGGGAGCTGTTTTTT. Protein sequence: CASSPIRNTGELFF.

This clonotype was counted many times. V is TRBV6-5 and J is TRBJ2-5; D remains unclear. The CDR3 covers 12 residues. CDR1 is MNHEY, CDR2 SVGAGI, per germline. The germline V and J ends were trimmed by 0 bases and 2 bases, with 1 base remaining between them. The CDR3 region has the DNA TGTGCCAGCAGTTACTCACAAGAGACCCAGTACTTC. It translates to CASSYSQETQYF.